This TCR beta chain was captured by sequencing in a study of CD8+CD57+ T cells in acquired aplastic anemia. Overall study: An average of 3.2 ug of DNA was obtained from sorted CD4+ and CD8+ cells. Study-level points and caveats: A set of roughly 27 CD8+ CDR3 sequences was shared between patients and controls, and these sequences appeared highly expressed in patients.

CD8+CD57+ cell expansion, shown by flow cytometry, had occurred in the patients selected for sequencing. Severe acquired aplastic anemia was present in all patients. Patients had undergone no therapy by the time their blood was sampled. Investigators profiled TCR beta VDJ and CDR3 from genomic DNA template. Each CDR3 protein is one row after TCRdb ran MiXCR on the reads. The data show more than 150,000 distinct CDR3 sequences, 45% to 60% seen once. In the case of this clonotype: The antigen is unknown.

CDR1 LNHDA and CDR2 SQIVND come from the germline V gene (reference sequence). V was clipped by 3 bases and J by 2 bases, with 5 bases between them. This CDR3 region has 12 residues. Sequencing was performed on sorted CD4+, CD8+, or CD8+CD57+ T cells (not recorded which) from PBMCs. The receptor was isolated from a human donor with aplastic anemia. The chain links TRBV19 to TRBJ2-7; no reliable D call. The CDR3 DNA follows: TGTGCCAGTAGTATGGTCCCCTACGAGCAGTACTTC. Its protein is CASSMVPYEQYF. Drawing the rest from reference TRBV19 and TRBJ2-7, the complete variable domain is DGGITQSPKYLFRKEGQNVTLSCEQNLNHDAMYWYRQDPGQGLRLIYYSQIVNDFQKGDIAEGYSVSREKKESFPLTVTSAQKNPTAFYLCASSMVPYEQYFGPGTRLTVT.